The 30 T cell receptor beta chains reported below all come from one sample, sequenced in a study of shared clonotypes between healthy human individuals. Profiling relied on immunoSEQ multiplex PCR, and the TCRdb table lists in-frame clones only, not all of them. The repertoire holds 2 million to 2.5 million clones, around 93% seen once, with 0.37% in the top ten. Sequenced material: naive CD4+ T cells from PBMCs. Documented subset: CD45RA+ positively selected. The receptors were sampled from a man between 18 and 35 years old in good health. Some clones in this sample may be carry-over from other donors' samples.

V and J are TRBV19 and TRBJ1-2; D remains ambiguous. From germline, CDR1 is LNHDA and CDR2 SQIVND (reference sequence). The CDR3 is made up of 15 amino acids. Trimming took off 2 bases at V and 7 bases at J, with 17 bases between the two ends. The CDR3 DNA follows: TGTGCCAGTAGTATAATCCGACCCAGGACGGCTGGCTACACCTTC. Its protein is CASSIIRPRTAGYTF.

DNA of the CDR3: TGTGCCAGCAGTTACCGGGGACTAGCGGGATCCTACGAGCAGTACTTC. It yields the protein CASSYRGLAGSYEQYF. This sequence joins TRBV6-5 and TRBJ2-7; 13 bases agree with TRBD2. Trimming at V came to 2 bases and at J to 1 base, leaving 2 bases not matched to a gene. CDR3 length: 16 residues. CDR1 is MNHEY, CDR2 SVGAGI, per germline.

For this clone: Other DNA sequences in the same sample also yield this CDR3. This sequence joins TRBV5-1 and TRBJ2-7; D might be TRBD2 (5 bases). This CDR3 region has 12 residues. Trimming took 0 bases from V and 7 from J, leaving 8 bases between them. Germline-derived CDR1 and CDR2 are SGHRS and YFSETQ. The CDR3 sequence is CASSLAPGEQYF. CDR3 nucleotides: TGCGCCAGCAGCTTGGCCCCGGGGGAGCAGTACTTC.

The chain uses TRBV6-1 and TRBJ2-3, with TRBD2 matching 7 bases. V lost 7 bases to trimming and J lost 4 bases; unmatched junction nucleotides: 8. The germline CDR1 and CDR2 sequences are MNHNS and SASEGT. The CDR3 has 14 residues. Here the CDR3 DNA reads TGTGCCAGCACCTGGACTAGTGAGGCAGATACGCAGTATTTT. Encoded protein: CASTWTSEADTQYF.

This clone came up a few times. The sample holds other DNA sequences that translate to the same CDR3. This chain links TRBV10-3 with TRBJ1-5; TRBD1 matches at 8 bases. The J segment lost 2 bases and the V segment lost 5 bases, leaving 5 bases of the junction unmatched. This CDR3 comprises 15 residues. Germline V gene data show CDR1 as ENHRY and CDR2 as SYGVKD. CDR3: CAISPGQGGNQPQHF. CDR3 sequence (DNA): TGTGCCATCAGTCCCGGACAGGGTGGCAATCAGCCCCAGCATTTT.

This clone has only a few counts. The rearrangement joins TRBV2 to TRBJ2-2; D unresolved. Germline V gives CDR1 SNHLY, CDR2 FYNNEI. Trimming removed 8 bases at V and 4 bases at J, with 11 bases between. There are 13 residues in the CDR3. In DNA, the CDR3 is TGTGCCAGCCGGCCGAGCCCCACCGGGGAGCTGTTTTTT. Translation gives CASRPSPTGELFF.

The chain uses TRBV2 and TRBJ1-5; no reliable D call. The CDR3 is made up of 13 amino acids. Germline CDR1 and CDR2: SNHLY and FYNNEI. Deletions cut 6 bases from V and 4 bases from J, with 10 bases between. The CDR3 bases are TGTGCCAGCAGCGCAGCCGCTAATCAGCCCCAGCATTTT. It encodes CASSAAANQPQHF.

V is TRBV5-1 and J is TRBJ2-6, with D hard to call. This CDR3 contains 13 residues. Germline V lookup: CDR1 SGHRS, CDR2 YFSETQ. V lost 5 bases, J lost 6 bases, and 9 bases lay in between. The CDR3 DNA sequence: TGCGCCAGCAGACCTCTGTTGGCCAACGTCCTGACTTTC. It yields the protein CASRPLLANVLTF.

This clone was recorded once. The J gene is TRBJ1-5, the V gene TRBV7-8; D is unresolved. This CDR3 is 14 amino acids long. V lost 2 bases to trimming and J lost 4 bases, with 9 bases between them. CDR1 and CDR2 (germline): SGHVS, FQNEAQ. As DNA, the CDR3 is TGTGCCAGCAGCTTACGGAGCAGAAATCAGCCCCAGCATTTT. Its protein product is CASSLRSRNQPQHF. Full variable domain (rest looked up from reference TRBV7-8 and TRBJ1-5): GAGVSQSPRYKVAKRGQDVALRCDPISGHVSLFWYQQALGQGPEFLTYFQNEAQLDKSGLPSDRFFAERPEGSVSTLKIQRTQQEDSAVYLCASSLRSRNQPQHFGDGTRLSIL.

The chain links TRBV5-6 to TRBJ2-1, with D maybe TRBD1 (5 bases). Germline CDR1 SGHDT, CDR2 YYEEEE. The V end lost 3 bases, the J end lost 7 bases, and 20 bases lay between the germline ends. There are 16 residues in the CDR3. The CDR3 loop is CASSYQGWRLDNEQFF. The CDR3 DNA reads TGTGCCAGCAGCTATCAGGGTTGGCGTCTCGATAATGAGCAGTTCTTC.

The chain is built from TRBV11-3 and TRBJ2-1; TRBD1 aligns across 9 bases. The CDR3 consists of 16 residues. J was trimmed by 0 bases and V by 5 bases; bases with no gene match: 5. CDR1 and CDR2 (germline): SGHNT, YENEEA. CDR3 in amino acids: CASSPGQGSSYNEQFF. Here the CDR3 DNA reads TGTGCCAGCAGCCCGGGACAGGGAAGCTCCTACAATGAGCAGTTCTTC.

The chain couples TRBV4-1 to TRBJ1-1; D might be TRBD1 (6 bases). The germline V gene encodes CDR1 MGHRA and CDR2 YSYEKL. The CDR3 contains 17 residues. Trimming stripped 2 bases from V and 1 base from J, with 17 bases between. Written as DNA, the CDR3 is TGCGCCAGCAGCCAAAGGTTGGGGGGCAGCCGGAACACTGAAGCTTTCTTT. Amino acids: CASSQRLGGSRNTEAFF.

This clone is a singleton in its sample. The chain links TRBV5-1 to TRBJ2-3; either TRBD1 or TRBD2 may fit D (5 bases each). Per the germline V gene, CDR1 is SGHRS and CDR2 is YFSETQ. The CDR3 is made up of 14 amino acids. Between the trimmed V and J ends, which lost 4 bases and 3 bases, there was a span of 12 bases. The CDR3 loop reads CASSLRDATDTQYF. The CDR3 region has the DNA TGCGCCAGCAGCCTCCGGGACGCAACAGATACGCAGTATTTT.

The chain has TRBV30 and TRBJ1-1, with TRBD1 as a possible D gene (6 bases). The ends were cut back, 1 base at V and 5 bases at J, with 17 bases in the middle. The V gene's germline CDR1 is GTSNPN and CDR2 SVGIG (reference sequence). CDR3 length equals 15 residues. The CDR3 loop reads CAWSAVTGVRTEAFF. CDR3 nucleotide sequence: TGTGCCTGGAGTGCGGTGACAGGAGTGCGGACTGAAGCTTTCTTT.

Of note for this clone: At the DNA level, this CDR3 is encoded by other sequences in the same sample as well. CDR3 amino acids: CASSLQGSYGYTF. For the CDR3, the DNA is TGTGCCAGCAGCTTACAGGGGTCCTATGGCTACACCTTC. The V and J genes are TRBV7-9 and TRBJ1-2; TRBD1 might be the D (6 bases). Germline lookup yields CDR1 SEHNR and CDR2 FQNEAQ (reference sequence). The CDR3 is 13 amino acids. V lost 2 bases to trimming and J lost 4 bases, with 8 bases between them.

This chain links TRBV27 with TRBJ1-1; D not resolved. Trimming stripped 7 bases from V and 0 bases from J, with 12 bases between. Germline V gene sequence: CDR1 MNHEY, CDR2 SMNVEV (reference sequence). The CDR3 length is 14 residues. The CDR3 region is CASKRQEMNTEAFF. The CDR3 DNA reads as TGTGCCAGCAAACGCCAGGAGATGAACACTGAAGCTTTCTTT.

The chain carries TRBV4-2 and TRBJ2-1, with D possibly being TRBD2 (5 bases). V lost 2 bases to trimming and J lost 0 bases, with 14 bases between them. The CDR3 loop spans 17 amino acids. CDR1 is LGHNA, CDR2 YNFKEQ, per germline. The CDR3 bases are TGTGCCAGCAGCCAACGTACCCTCGACTACTCCTACAATGAGCAGTTCTTC. Translation gives CASSQRTLDYSYNEQFF.

This chain uses TRBV20-1 with TRBJ2-5; D tentatively fits TRBD1 or TRBD2 (5 bases each). This CDR3 is built from 11 residues. V lost 6 bases and J lost 5, with 10 bases in between. Germline V gene lookup returns CDR1 DFQATT and CDR2 SNEGSKA (reference sequence). In nucleotides, the CDR3 is TGCAGTGCCGCAGGGACCGAGACCCAGTACTTC. Protein: CSAAGTETQYF.

The CDR3 protein is CASSPGGLGRSGSQVTQYF. The CDR3 nucleotides are TGTGCCAGCAGCCCAGGGGGTTTAGGCCGTTCAGGGTCCCAGGTTACGCAGTATTTT. This sequence joins TRBV28 and TRBJ2-3; the match to TRBD1 covers 7 bases. The CDR3 extends over 19 amino acids. Germline V gives CDR1 MDHEN, CDR2 SYDVKM. Germline trimming cut 6 bases from V and 8 bases from J; bases unmatched to any gene: 26.

This chain's CDR3 is CASSAAGQGNQPQHF. CDR3 coding DNA: TGTGCCAGCAGCGCTGCGGGACAGGGAAATCAGCCCCAGCATTTT. The V and J genes are TRBV9 and TRBJ1-5; 9 positions match TRBD1. Germline assignment: CDR1 SGDLS and CDR2 YYNGEE. V shed 3 bases and J 4 bases; nucleotides not matched to a gene: 5. CDR3 length: 15 amino acids.

This clone was seen once. The rearrangement joins TRBV9 to TRBJ2-7; 8 bases align to TRBD2. CDR3 length: 16 residues. The germline gives CDR1 SGDLS, CDR2 YYNGEE. J lost 2 bases, V lost 4 bases, and 11 bases had no gene match. CDR3 region: CASSRDDGRAAYEQYF. The CDR3 region has the DNA TGTGCCAGCAGCAGAGATGACGGGAGGGCAGCCTACGAGCAGTACTTC.

V gene TRBV28 combines with J gene TRBJ1-1, with 9 bases matching TRBD1. In germline, CDR1 is MDHEN, CDR2 SYDVKM. This CDR3 region has 15 residues. The ends lost 8 bases at V and 0 bases at J; junction bases unmatched: 7. Here the CDR3 DNA reads TGTGCCAGCCCAGACAGGGGGGGCCTGAACACTGAAGCTTTCTTT. Translation gives CASPDRGGLNTEAFF.

The chain is built from TRBV5-4 and TRBJ2-7; 12 positions match TRBD1. Per the germline V gene, CDR1 is SGHNT and CDR2 is YYREEE (reference sequence). The V segment lost 0 bases and the J segment 5 bases; nucleotides outside the gene matches: 6. This CDR3 contains 16 residues. CDR3 loop: CASSLEPGQGANEQYF. DNA of the CDR3: TGTGCCAGCAGCTTGGAACCGGGACAGGGGGCGAACGAGCAGTACTTC.

About this clone: Within the sample, other DNA sequences also encode this same CDR3. The chain employs TRBV5-1 and TRBJ1-1, with 7 bases fitting TRBD1. CDR1 is SGHRS, CDR2 YFSETQ, per germline. The junction had 5 bases not matched to a gene; V was cut back by 4 bases and J by 2 bases. The CDR3 has 14 amino acids. The CDR3 region has the DNA TGCGCCAGCAGCGGTCAGGGGGGTAACACTGAAGCTTTCTTT. Residues: CASSGQGGNTEAFF.

The rearrangement joins TRBV28 to TRBJ1-1, with a tentative D call TRBD1 (6 bases). The germline CDR1 and CDR2 sequences are MDHEN and SYDVKM. This CDR3 has 14 amino acids. Deletions cut 5 bases from V and 1 base from J, with 11 bases between. The CDR3 bases are TGTGCCAGCAGTGTACAGGGTAGGAACACTGAAGCTTTCTTT. This codes for CASSVQGRNTEAFF.

Concerning this clone: Other nucleotide sequences from this sample produce the same CDR3. The CDR3, as DNA: TGCGCCAGCAGCCCTGGACTAGCGGCTAGCACAGATACGCAGTATTTT. Protein product: CASSPGLAASTDTQYF. V and J are TRBV5-1 and TRBJ2-3; 10 bases agree with TRBD2. The CDR3 length is 16 residues. V shed 4 bases, J shed 0 bases, and the junction held 5 bases outside the gene matches. The germline CDR1 and CDR2 sequences are SGHRS and YFSETQ. Variable domain in full (rest from reference TRBV5-1 and TRBJ2-3): KAGVTQTPRYLIKTRGQQVTLSCSPISGHRSVSWYQQTPGQGLQFLFEYFSETQRNKGNFPGRFSGRQFSNSRSEMNVSTLELGDSALYLCASSPGLAASTDTQYFGPGTRLTVL.

This clone has only one observation. V usage is TRBV10-1 and J usage is TRBJ2-1; TRBD1 aligns across 7 bases. The CDR3 extends over 13 amino acids. Germline lookup yields CDR1 WNHNN and CDR2 SYGVQD (reference sequence). Trimming removed 5 bases from V and 4 bases from J; junction bases left unmatched: 2. CDR3 sequence reads: CASSPGQYNEQFF. CDR3 bases: TGCGCCAGCAGTCCGGGACAGTACAATGAGCAGTTCTTC.

The rearrangement links TRBV6-1 to TRBJ2-5; either TRBD1 or TRBD2 may supply D (5 bases each). V lost 5 bases and J 5 bases, leaving 9 bases between the germline ends. Per germline, CDR1 MNHNS and CDR2 SASEGT. The CDR3 loop spans 12 amino acids. The CDR3 is CASSRWGETQYF. CDR3 coding DNA: TGTGCCAGCAGTAGATGGGGGGAGACCCAGTACTTC.

V usage is TRBV14 and J usage is TRBJ1-3, with D possibly TRBD1 on 5 matching bases. Per the germline V gene, CDR1 is SGHDN and CDR2 is FVKESK. V lost 1 base, J lost 4 bases, and 11 bases lay in between. The CDR3 consists of 15 residues. The CDR3: CASSQGGAGGNTIYF. The CDR3 DNA reads TGTGCCAGCAGCCAAGGAGGGGCTGGAGGAAACACCATATATTTT.

The genes are TRBV10-1 and TRBJ2-7; no reliable D call. V dropped 4 bases and J dropped 6 bases, with 13 bases sitting between them. This CDR3 comprises 13 residues. Germline V lookup: CDR1 WNHNN, CDR2 SYGVQD (reference sequence). CDR3 sequence reads: CASSVAPPSEQYF. The CDR3 DNA sequence: TGCGCCAGCAGTGTGGCTCCTCCGTCCGAGCAGTACTTC.